The 30 T cell receptor beta chains below were found in one sample sequenced in a study of T-cell memory formation after mild COVID-19. Using its own MiXCR run on the 5' RACE reads, TCRdb lists one record per CDR3 protein. The sample lists 280,000 or so distinct CDR3 sequences; approximately 8.4% were seen once. The sample taken for sequencing was PBMCs or a T cell subset sorted from them (not recorded which). The origin of the receptors is a young man who had mild COVID-19 (a few samples of this study predate the infection). Cell type and time point are not known.

The CDR3 DNA reads as TGTGCCAGCAGTTACTTAGACCCGCGAGGCGATACGCAGTATTTT. Amino acids: CASSYLDPRGDTQYF. This chain uses TRBV6-6 with TRBJ2-3; D remains unclear. Trimming stripped 1 base from V and 6 bases from J, with 14 bases between. The CDR3 is 15 residues long. In germline, CDR1 is MNHNY, CDR2 SVGAGI (reference sequence).

This clonotype was found a few times. V gene TRBV7-2 combines with J gene TRBJ1-1; D is perhaps TRBD1 (6 bases). The CDR3 is made up of 14 amino acids. Looked up from germline, CDR1 is SGHTA and CDR2 is FQGNSA. The germline V and J ends were trimmed by 6 bases and 0 bases, with 11 bases remaining between them. This CDR3 is CASRGGPMNTEAFF. The CDR3 coding sequence is TGTGCCAGCAGGGGGGGCCCGATGAACACTGAAGCTTTCTTT.

This rearrangement joins TRBV7-2 to TRBJ2-1, with D possibly matching TRBD2 (5 bases). V gave up 4 bases and J gave up 6 bases, with 16 bases separating them. Germline-derived CDR1 and CDR2 are SGHTA and FQGNSA. The CDR3 loop spans 15 amino acids. The CDR3 reads CASSYTPPRGNEQFF. The DNA of the CDR3 is TGTGCCAGCAGCTACACTCCCCCCCGGGGCAATGAGCAGTTCTTC.

The rearrangement links TRBV24-1 to TRBJ2-1, with TRBD2 matching 10 bases. This CDR3 is built from 15 residues. Trimming removed 3 bases from V and 9 bases from J; junction bases left unmatched: 7. Germline-derived CDR1 and CDR2 are KGHDR and SFDVKD. The CDR3 sequence: CATSDSSGGVREQFF. The CDR3, as DNA: TGTGCCACCAGTGATAGCAGCGGGGGGGTTCGTGAGCAGTTCTTC.

This clonotype was seen a few times. V gene TRBV6-5 combines with J gene TRBJ2-5; D is uncertain. CDR1 MNHEY and CDR2 SVGAGI come from the germline V gene. Trimming cost V 0 bases and J 5 bases, with 7 bases left between them. The CDR3 covers 13 residues. The CDR3: CASSYSYAETQYF. In DNA, the CDR3 is TGTGCCAGCAGTTACTCGTATGCTGAGACCCAGTACTTC.

V gene TRBV6-2 or TRBV6-3 combines with J gene TRBJ1-5, with D unresolved. Germline V gene lookup returns CDR1 MNHEY and CDR2 SVGEGT. V lost 2 bases and J 7 bases, leaving 6 bases between the germline ends. The length of the CDR3 is 12 residues. The CDR3 here is CASSYREQPQHF. The CDR3 DNA follows: TGTGCCAGCAGTTACAGGGAACAGCCCCAGCATTTT.

This clonotype was seen ten or more times. The rearrangement uses TRBV4-3 and TRBJ2-2; D uncertain. The germline gives CDR1 LGHNA, CDR2 YSLEER. V was pared by 0 bases and J by 3 bases, with 5 bases between. The CDR3 covers 14 residues. In DNA form, the CDR3 reads TGCGCCAGCAGCCAAGAGGCGGACACCGGGGAGCTGTTTTTT. Translating gives CASSQEADTGELFF.

This clonotype was counted between two and nine times. The genes are TRBV6-2 or TRBV6-3 and TRBJ1-2; unclear D gene. Germline V CDR1 and CDR2: MNHEY, SVGEGT. Deletions cut 9 bases from V and 4 bases from J, with 15 bases between. The CDR3 has 13 amino acids. CDR3 in amino acids: CASTWNRGYGYTF. The CDR3 bases are TGTGCCAGTACCTGGAATCGAGGCTATGGCTACACCTTC.

This clonotype has only a few counts. The V gene is TRBV6-2 or TRBV6-3, the J gene TRBJ2-5; the D gene is possibly TRBD1 (5 bases). The CDR3 is made up of 15 amino acids. Per the germline V gene, CDR1 is MNHEY and CDR2 is SVGEGT. Trimming shortened V by 8 bases and J by 2 bases, and 18 bases separated the two germline ends. CDR3 DNA sequence: TGTGCCAGCCAATACCTTAGACAGAAACAAGAGACCCAGTACTTC. It codes for CASQYLRQKQETQYF.

This clonotype has a handful of counts. CDR3 DNA: TGTGCCAGCAGACCATTGGGGACCTCTGGGCAGCCCCAGCATTTT. Translation: CASRPLGTSGQPQHF. This sequence joins TRBV6-6 and TRBJ1-5; D is possibly TRBD1 (5 bases). Germline-derived CDR1 and CDR2 are MNHNY and SVGAGI (reference sequence). The CDR3 is 15 residues long. Deletions cut 6 bases from V and 7 bases from J, with 19 bases between.

In this sample, this clonotype turned up a few times. The chain links TRBV5-1 to TRBJ2-1; a possible D gene is TRBD2 (5 bases). This CDR3 is built from 14 residues. V lost 0 bases, J lost 8 bases, and 12 bases lay in between. The germline V gene has CDR1 SGHRS and CDR2 YFSETQ. The CDR3 DNA reads as TGCGCCAGCAGCTTGGTTACGGGGTTAGATGAGCAGTTCTTC. Its protein product is CASSLVTGLDEQFF.

The chain joins TRBV12-3 or TRBV12-4 to TRBJ1-2, with 8 bases matching TRBD1. After removal of 7 bases from V and 8 bases from J, the junction contained 9 bases not matched to a gene. This CDR3 comprises 13 residues. CDR3 sequence reads: CASNDRGSLGYTF. In DNA, the CDR3 is TGTGCCAGCAATGACAGGGGTAGTCTCGGCTACACCTTC.

This clonotype was found a few times. The gene calls are TRBV20-1 and TRBJ1-5; tentative D call: TRBD1 (6 bases). Trimming shortened V by 6 bases and J by 5 bases, and 11 bases separated the two germline ends. Looked up from germline, CDR1 is DFQATT and CDR2 is SNEGSKA (reference sequence). This CDR3 is 12 amino acids long. The CDR3 bases are TGCAGTGCAACGGACAGTCATCAGCCCCAGCATTTT. Amino acid sequence: CSATDSHQPQHF.

As regards this clonotype: Its ends do not fully match the called genes, so a read error is possible. This chain connects TRBV7-9 to TRBJ2-6; the D is unclear. The CDR3 is 17 amino acids. Germline V gene sequence: CDR1 SEHNR, CDR2 FQNEAQ (reference sequence). This CDR3 reads CASSFGDSLSRANVLTF. Written as DNA, the CDR3 is TGTGCCAGCAGCTTTGGGGATTCGCTCTCTCGGGCCAACGTCCTGACTTTC.

V and J are TRBV5-6 and TRBJ2-1; D not certain. Trimming shortened V by 4 bases and J by 3 bases, and 14 bases separated the two germline ends. Germline V gene data show CDR1 as SGHDT and CDR2 as YYEEEE. The CDR3 has 15 amino acids. The CDR3 is CASSLGYYYYNEQFF. The CDR3 bases are TGTGCCAGCAGCCTGGGGTACTACTACTACAATGAGCAGTTCTTC.

This clonotype has only a few counts. The chain employs TRBV29-1 and TRBJ2-4; D remains ambiguous. The germline V gene has CDR1 SQVTM and CDR2 ANQGSEA. With 7 bases removed from V and 4 bases from J, the gap between germline ends came to 11 bases. This CDR3 region has 12 residues. This chain's CDR3 is CSDTDGKNIQYF. CDR3 coding DNA: TGCAGCGACACGGACGGTAAAAACATTCAGTACTTC.

V and J are TRBV12-3 or TRBV12-4 and TRBJ2-1, with 7 bases identical to TRBD2. This CDR3 comprises 15 residues. The V and J ends lost 3 bases and 7 bases, in that order; junction bases with no gene match: 9. CDR3 nucleotide sequence: TGTGCCAGCAGTTTGGGGGGGGGGGTTCTGAATGAGCAGTTCTTC. Protein sequence: CASSLGGGVLNEQFF.

This clonotype was detected ten times or more. V and J are TRBV5-1 and TRBJ2-3; the D gene is possibly TRBD2 (5 bases). Germline loops: CDR1 SGHRS, CDR2 YFSETQ. V dropped 0 bases and J dropped 3 bases, with 8 bases sitting between them. This CDR3 spans 14 amino acids. The CDR3, as DNA: TGCGCCAGCAGCTTGGCAACGGGGACAGATACGCAGTATTTT. It is translated as CASSLATGTDTQYF.

This clonotype occurred many times. This chain joins TRBV4-1 and TRBJ1-1; 12 nucleotides line up with TRBD1. The CDR3 length is 18 residues. V trimming: 1 base; J trimming: 6 bases; junction bases outside the gene matches: 12. Per germline, CDR1 MGHRA and CDR2 YSYEKL. The DNA for the CDR3 is TGCGCCAGCAGCCAAGGAAGGGGACAGGGGGCCCCCACGGCTGAAGCTTTCTTT. Protein product: CASSQGRGQGAPTAEAFF.

This clonotype was found many times. CDR3 DNA: TGCGCCAGCAGCTTGGTCCCCGGGATGAGCAATCAGCCCCAGCATTTT. Translation gives CASSLVPGMSNQPQHF. The rearrangement links TRBV5-1 to TRBJ1-5; D is ambiguous. Germline CDR1 reads SGHRS; CDR2 reads YFSETQ. V lost 0 bases and J lost 1, with 11 bases in between. The CDR3 loop spans 16 amino acids. Full variable domain (remainder filled in from reference TRBV5-1 and TRBJ1-5): KAGVTQTPRYLIKTRGQQVTLSCSPISGHRSVSWYQQTPGQGLQFLFEYFSETQRNKGNFPGRFSGRQFSNSRSEMNVSTLELGDSALYLCASSLVPGMSNQPQHFGDGTRLSIL.

This clonotype has a handful of counts. The chain has TRBV19 and TRBJ1-3; D remains unclear. The germline V gene has CDR1 LNHDA and CDR2 SQIVND (reference sequence). This CDR3 has 15 residues. Trimming took 7 bases from V and 0 from J, leaving 13 bases between them. Here the CDR3 reads CASTTQGGSGNTIYF. DNA for the CDR3: TGTGCCAGTACCACCCAAGGAGGCTCTGGAAACACCATATATTTT. The full variable domain, its missing parts supplied by reference TRBV19 and TRBJ1-3, is DGGITQSPKYLFRKEGQNVTLSCEQNLNHDAMYWYRQDPGQGLRLIYYSQIVNDFQKGDIAEGYSVSREKKESFPLTVTSAQKNPTAFYLCASTTQGGSGNTIYFGEGSWLTVV.

In its sample, this clonotype was seen many times. The CDR3, as DNA: TGTGCCAGCAGTTTCTTGGGACAGGTCGAAACCGGGGAGCTGTTTTTT. Amino acids: CASSFLGQVETGELFF. J is TRBJ2-2 and V is TRBV27, with 8 bases aligning to TRBD1. This CDR3 comprises 16 residues. From germline, CDR1 is MNHEY and CDR2 SMNVEV (reference sequence). The V segment lost 3 bases and the J segment 5 bases; nucleotides outside the gene matches: 8.

Only a few counts were recorded for this clonotype. The chain is built from TRBV7-2 and TRBJ2-1; the D is unclear. The CDR3 is made up of 11 amino acids. Germline lookup yields CDR1 SGHTA and CDR2 FQGNSA. Trimming took off 3 bases at V and 10 bases at J, with 7 bases between the two ends. The DNA for the CDR3 is TGTGCCAGCAGCTTGGACGGGGAGCAGTTCTTC. It yields the protein CASSLDGEQFF.

This clonotype was found a few times. The chain employs TRBV27 and TRBJ1-1, with 8 bases aligning to TRBD1. The germline V gene has CDR1 MNHEY and CDR2 SMNVEV (reference sequence). This CDR3 has 15 amino acids. V lost 3 bases, J lost 5 bases, and 8 bases stayed unmatched. The CDR3 sequence is CASSLGNRGWTEAFF. The CDR3 nucleotides read TGTGCCAGCAGTTTGGGGAACAGGGGGTGGACTGAAGCTTTCTTT.

This clonotype was found a few times. The V gene is TRBV15, the J gene TRBJ2-7; D remains ambiguous. The CDR3 covers 14 residues. Germline CDR1 is LNHNV and CDR2 is YYDKDF (reference sequence). V was trimmed by 1 base and J by 1 base, leaving 8 bases between them. The CDR3 DNA reads TGTGCCACCAGCAGAGCGGCAGGTTCCTACGAGCAGTACTTC. The encoded protein is CATSRAAGSYEQYF. Based on the CDR3 plus reference TRBV15 and TRBJ2-7, the full variable domain is DAMVIQNPRYQVTQFGKPVTLSCSQTLNHNVMYWYQQKSSQAPKLLFHYYDKDFNNEADTPDNFQSRRPNTSFCFLDIRSPGLGDTAMYLCATSRAAGSYEQYFGPGTRLTVT.

The V and J genes are TRBV7-8 and TRBJ1-2, with D possibly being TRBD1 (6 bases). Deletions cut 5 bases from V and 7 bases from J, with 14 bases between. There are 13 residues in the CDR3. The germline CDR1 and CDR2 sequences are SGHVS and FQNEAQ. CDR3 in DNA: TGTGCCAGCAGCCCCGGGACAAATAGTGGCTACACCTTC. Translating gives CASSPGTNSGYTF. Based on the CDR3 plus reference TRBV7-8 and TRBJ1-2, the full variable domain is GAGVSQSPRYKVAKRGQDVALRCDPISGHVSLFWYQQALGQGPEFLTYFQNEAQLDKSGLPSDRFFAERPEGSVSTLKIQRTQQEDSAVYLCASSPGTNSGYTFGSGTRLTVV.

This clonotype was detected ten times or more. This rearrangement joins TRBV6-6 to TRBJ2-1, with D unclear. Germline lookup yields CDR1 MNHNY and CDR2 SVGAGI (reference sequence). The CDR3 covers 10 residues. V was pared by 8 bases and J by 5 bases, with 4 bases between. CDR3 sequence (DNA): TGTGCCAGCGAGCACAATGAGCAGTTCTTC. This translates into CASEHNEQFF.

V is TRBV6-5 and J is TRBJ1-1; D not certain. V lost 5 bases, J lost 1 base, and 8 bases lay in between. The germline CDR1 and CDR2 sequences are MNHEY and SVGAGI. The CDR3 has 13 residues. CDR3 DNA: TGTGCCAGCAGTGTTACATGGAACACTGAAGCTTTCTTT. It codes for CASSVTWNTEAFF.

This clonotype was seen only a few times. CDR3 loop: CASSEAIGQQETQYF. For the CDR3, the DNA is TGTGCCAGCAGTGAAGCAATCGGGCAGCAAGAGACCCAGTACTTC. The chain recombines TRBV6-1 with TRBJ2-5; D remains unclear. Trimming cost V 0 bases and J 2 bases, with 10 bases left between them. CDR1 is MNHNS, CDR2 SASEGT, per germline. The CDR3 length is 15 residues.

This clonotype was seen repeatedly, ten times or more. The genes are TRBV12-3 or TRBV12-4 and TRBJ2-3; 8 bases fit TRBD1. This CDR3 spans 15 amino acids. Germline trimming cut 8 bases from V and 2 bases from J; bases unmatched to any gene: 9. CDR3 loop: CASAPGGQVTDTQYF. CDR3 DNA sequence: TGTGCCAGCGCCCCCGGGGGACAGGTCACAGATACGCAGTATTTT.